This entry features one TCR beta chain sequence. Unique molecular identifiers were incorporated into the prepared TCRbeta library. TCRdb redid the calling of the PCR reads with MiXCR, one entry per CDR3 protein. The sample lists more than 400,000 distinct CDR3 sequences; 43% were seen once. This entry belongs to a study of T-cell reconstitution after alpha-beta-depleted transplantation in children. This CDR3 is built from 15 residues. CDR1 and CDR2 (germline): SEHNR, FQNEAQ (reference sequence). The trim removed 5 bases at V and 4 bases at J, leaving 9 bases unmatched. J is TRBJ1-2 and V is TRBV7-9; 8 nucleotides agree with TRBD1. Here the sequenced sample was PBMCs, taken before TCRalphabeta/CD19-depleted stem cell transplant. This receptor was identified in a girl aged 2-15 years with aplastic anemia, due to receive a stem cell transplant. CDR3 in amino acids: CASSVRTGNAYGYTF. DNA for the CDR3: TGTGCCAGCAGCGTTCGGACAGGGAATGCCTATGGCTACACCTTC.